The present T cell receptor (beta chain) was sequenced within a study of regulatory T cells in long-lasting Graves disease. Study results and limitations: Between persistent patients, 2,500 to 3,500 public clonotypes were shared, exceeding the approximately 870 shared between new patients. Few sampled subjects may have lowered accuracy.

This clonotype was observed a few times. Its antigen remains unknown. Trimming cost V 3 bases and J 6 bases; bases outside gene matches: 7. Germline V gives CDR1 MDHEN, CDR2 SYDVKM. This CDR3 is 14 amino acids long. Library construction for TCR beta used iRepertoire HTBI primers and Arm-PCR of CDR3 regions. TCRdb reprocessed the multiplex PCR reads via MiXCR and lists one record per CDR3 protein. The table records about 420,000 distinct CDR3 sequences, 16% of them present only once. Time point specified: newly diagnosed GD, antithyroid drugs for less than 3 months. After RNA was extracted from PBMCs, the TCR library was made from it. This sample also appeared in a second study, on T cells in Graves' hyperthyroidism and ophthalmopathy.

Sequences were derived from peripheral blood mononuclear cells (PBMCs), sampled at new diagnosis, from a patient treated with antithyroid drugs. The sequence came from a woman in her late teens or twenties with Graves disease. The chain recombines TRBV28 with TRBJ1-1, with 7 bases fitting TRBD1. CDR3 protein: CASSLAMGTAEAFF. Written as DNA, the CDR3 is TGTGCCAGCAGTTTGGCGATGGGGACAGCTGAAGCTTTCTTT.